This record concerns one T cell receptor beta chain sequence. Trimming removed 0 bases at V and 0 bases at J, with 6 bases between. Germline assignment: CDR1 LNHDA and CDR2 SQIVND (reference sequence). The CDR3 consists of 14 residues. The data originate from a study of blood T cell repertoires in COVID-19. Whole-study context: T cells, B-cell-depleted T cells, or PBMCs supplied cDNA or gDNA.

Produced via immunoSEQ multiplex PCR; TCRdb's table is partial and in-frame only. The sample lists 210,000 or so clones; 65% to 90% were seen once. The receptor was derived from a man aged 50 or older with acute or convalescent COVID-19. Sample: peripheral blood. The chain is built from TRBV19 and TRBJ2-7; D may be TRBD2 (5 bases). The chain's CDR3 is CASSIEGSSYEQYF. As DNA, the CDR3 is TGTGCCAGTAGTATAGAGGGGAGCTCCTACGAGCAGTACTTC.